Below, 9 T cell receptor beta chains from the same sample are listed, as sequenced in a study of cytomegalovirus exposure and HLA in healthy donors. A multiplex PCR was run with 60 Vbeta primers and 13 Jbeta primers. This table comes from immunoSEQ multiplex PCR, and its TCRdb copy is limited to in-frame clones, with some not included. This table has about 120,000 clones, around 80% appearing once. Sequencing was done on a sample of PBMCs. These receptors came from a man aged 25-40 years in good health and CMV-seronegative.

Points on this clone: Other nucleotide sequences from this sample produce the same CDR3. The rearrangement uses TRBV9 and TRBJ1-2, with D maybe TRBD1 (6 bases). This CDR3 has 13 residues. With 3 bases removed from V and 4 bases from J, the gap between germline ends came to 10 bases. Germline loops: CDR1 SGDLS, CDR2 YYNGEE. CDR3 sequence reads: CASSATGTYGYTF. In DNA form, the CDR3 reads TGTGCCAGCAGCGCCACAGGGACCTATGGCTACACCTTC.

V and J are TRBV28 and TRBJ2-7; D call uncertain. CDR1 is MDHEN, CDR2 SYDVKM, per germline. V lost 5 bases to trimming and J lost 3 bases, with 20 bases between them. The length of the CDR3 is 16 residues. CDR3 residues: CASSLSVGPSSYEQYF. CDR3 bases: TGTGCCAGCAGTCTTTCCGTCGGTCCATCTAGCTACGAGCAGTACTTC.

CDR3 nucleotides: TGTGCCAGCAGTGAAGTACAGAACACCGGGGAGCTGTTTTTT. Translation: CASSEVQNTGELFF. The chain links TRBV6-1 to TRBJ2-2; D remains ambiguous. This CDR3 region has 14 residues. The germline V gene has CDR1 MNHNS and CDR2 SASEGT. Trimming removed 1 base from V and 1 base from J, with 4 bases in between.

V and J are TRBV9 and TRBJ1-1; the D is unclear. The CDR3 is 13 residues long. Germline V gene sequence: CDR1 SGDLS, CDR2 YYNGEE. Trimming stripped 4 bases from V and 1 base from J, with 8 bases between. The CDR3 loop is CASSLSQNTEAFF. CDR3 in DNA: TGTGCCAGCAGCCTCAGTCAGAACACTGAAGCTTTCTTT.

The chain links TRBV7-2 to TRBJ1-1, with 7 bases that match TRBD1. CDR1 SGHTA and CDR2 FQGNSA come from the germline V gene. The V gene end was trimmed by 5 bases and the J gene end by 4 bases; junction bases not matched to a gene: 13. This CDR3 comprises 16 residues. CDR3 protein: CASSPPGRGGGTEAFF. In nucleotides, the CDR3 is TGTGCCAGCAGCCCACCCGGCAGAGGGGGCGGCACTGAAGCTTTCTTT.

This sequence joins TRBV19 and TRBJ1-2; D remains unclear. The germline gives CDR1 LNHDA, CDR2 SQIVND (reference sequence). The CDR3 contains 15 residues. Between the trimmed V and J ends, which lost 8 bases and 3 bases, there was a span of 19 bases. CDR3 in DNA: TGTGCCAGTGGGAGTCGCCCCGCTCCCCACTATGGCTACACCTTC. Amino acids: CASGSRPAPHYGYTF.

The chain links TRBV5-1 to TRBJ2-5, with D unclear. The CDR3 runs to 13 residues. Per germline, CDR1 SGHRS and CDR2 YFSETQ. Trimming pared 3 bases from V and 3 bases from J, leaving 9 bases between. The CDR3 bases are TGCGCCAGCAGCTCTAGAGGAAAAGAGACCCAGTACTTC. Translating gives CASSSRGKETQYF.

This clone was observed once. The V call is TRBV11-2, the J call TRBJ2-2, with no clear D. The CDR3 runs 13 residues. In germline, CDR1 is SGHAT, CDR2 FQNNGV. V lost 4 bases and J 5 bases, leaving 8 bases between the germline ends. CDR3 loop: CASSSYVTGELFF. CDR3 bases: TGTGCCAGCAGCTCCTACGTAACCGGGGAGCTGTTTTTT.

V is TRBV6-5 and J is TRBJ1-4; tentative D call: TRBD1 (5 bases). The CDR3 runs to 14 residues. The ends were cut back, 8 bases at V and 0 bases at J, with 10 bases in the middle. Germline CDR1 reads MNHEY; CDR2 reads SVGAGI. CDR3 in amino acids: CASGGDSTNEKLFF. CDR3 DNA: TGTGCCAGCGGAGGGGATTCAACTAATGAAAAACTGTTTTTT.